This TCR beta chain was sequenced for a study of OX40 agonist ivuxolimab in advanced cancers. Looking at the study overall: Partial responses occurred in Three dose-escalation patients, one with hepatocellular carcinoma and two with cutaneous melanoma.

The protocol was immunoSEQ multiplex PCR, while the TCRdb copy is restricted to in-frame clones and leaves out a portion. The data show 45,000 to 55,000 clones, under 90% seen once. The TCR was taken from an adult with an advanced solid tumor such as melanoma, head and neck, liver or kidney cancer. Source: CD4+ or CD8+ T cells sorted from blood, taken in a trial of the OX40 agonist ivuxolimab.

Written as DNA, the CDR3 is TGTGCCAGCAGTGAACCCGGGGGCCTTGAGACCCAGTACTTC. This sequence encodes CASSEPGGLETQYF. The V and J genes are TRBV6-1 and TRBJ2-5; D is tentatively TRBD1 or TRBD2 (6 bases each). Trimming pared 2 bases from V and 5 bases from J, leaving 12 bases between. The CDR3 runs to 14 residues. The germline V gene has CDR1 MNHNS and CDR2 SASEGT.